One sample yielded the 11 T cell receptor beta chains listed below, sequenced in a study of TIL therapy for anti-PD-1-resistant metastatic lung cancer. The libraries were made with immunoSEQ v3. The assay was immunoSEQ multiplex PCR, and TCRdb's table has in-frame clones only and misses some. The sample records tens of thousands of clones, around 85% being singletons. Time point in this sample: pre-treatment sample, taken before nivolumab and TIL therapy. Here the sequenced sample was blood, taken at baseline. The receptors shown here come from a person aged 25 to 85 with non-small cell lung cancer.

The J gene is TRBJ2-3, the V gene TRBV9; D not certain. CDR1 SGDLS and CDR2 YYNGEE come from the germline V gene. With 0 bases removed from V and 4 bases from J, the gap between germline ends came to 6 bases. This CDR3 is 13 amino acids long. For the CDR3, the DNA is TGTGCCAGCAGCGTAGGCAGATCAGATACGCAGTATTTT. Encoded protein: CASSVGRSDTQYF.

The chain links TRBV6-2 or TRBV6-3 to TRBJ2-3, with TRBD2 matching 14 bases. Trimming cost V 2 bases and J 5 bases; bases outside gene matches: 3. The CDR3 sequence is 16 residues long. Germline assignment: CDR1 MNHEY and CDR2 SVGEGT. The CDR3 sequence: CASSYGGLAGGDTQYF. CDR3 nucleotide sequence: TGTGCCAGCAGTTACGGAGGACTAGCGGGAGGAGATACGCAGTATTTT.

This chain links TRBV6-4 with TRBJ2-3, with 11 nucleotides matching TRBD1. The CDR3 has 16 residues. CDR1 is MRHNA and CDR2 is SNTAGT in the germline V gene. The V and J ends lost 3 bases and 4 bases, in that order; junction bases with no gene match: 6. The CDR3 is CASSEDGTGGSDTQYF. CDR3 nucleotide sequence: TGTGCCAGCAGTGAAGATGGGACAGGGGGTTCAGATACGCAGTATTTT.

This clone was counted once. Here the CDR3 DNA reads TGTGCCAGCAGCTTTGGGGGGGGTTACAATGAGCAGTTCTTC. This sequence encodes CASSFGGGYNEQFF. The rearrangement uses TRBV7-2 and TRBJ2-1; the match to TRBD2 covers 7 bases. The CDR3 totals 14 residues. The V gene's germline CDR1 is SGHTA and CDR2 FQGNSA. V lost 3 bases, J lost 4 bases, and 3 bases stayed unmatched.

This rearrangement joins TRBV4-2 to TRBJ2-5; maybe TRBD2 (6 bases). Germline assignment: CDR1 LGHNA and CDR2 YNFKEQ. The V end lost 3 bases, the J end lost 3 bases, and 17 bases lay between the germline ends. This CDR3 region has 16 residues. CDR3 nucleotide sequence: TGTGCCAGCAGCCAGGATCTCCGCGGCGGGGAAGAGACCCAGTACTTC. Its protein product is CASSQDLRGGEETQYF.

The chain joins TRBV5-6 to TRBJ2-2; 10 nucleotides agree with TRBD1. J lost 5 bases, V lost 4 bases, and 5 bases had no gene match. In germline, CDR1 is SGHDT, CDR2 YYEEEE. The CDR3 contains 15 residues. The CDR3 is CASSRTGGRTGELFF. As DNA, the CDR3 is TGTGCCAGCAGCAGGACAGGGGGTAGGACCGGGGAGCTGTTTTTT.

In this sample, this clone turned up a few times. The V gene is TRBV5-1, the J gene TRBJ2-1; 7 nucleotides align to TRBD2. The CDR3 sequence is 17 residues long. The V segment lost 0 bases and the J segment 8 bases; nucleotides outside the gene matches: 14. CDR1 and CDR2 (germline): SGHRS, YFSETQ. CDR3 in DNA: TGCGCCAGCAGCTTGGGGGCCGACGCGGGAGCGCATTATGAGCAGTTCTTC. It codes for CASSLGADAGAHYEQFF.

The chain has TRBV15 and TRBJ2-7; D gene uncertain. This CDR3 contains 16 residues. Germline CDR1 LNHNV, CDR2 YYDKDF (reference sequence). Trimming pared 0 bases from V and 2 bases from J, leaving 14 bases between. CDR3 sequence: CATSRDSFRKPYEQYF. The DNA of the CDR3 is TGTGCCACCAGCAGAGATTCTTTCCGAAAACCCTACGAGCAGTACTTC.

The gene calls are TRBV29-1 and TRBJ2-1; a possible D gene is TRBD2 (7 bases). The CDR3 runs to 13 residues. With 7 bases removed from V and 6 bases from J, the gap between germline ends came to 16 bases. Germline lookup yields CDR1 SQVTM and CDR2 ANQGSEA. This CDR3 reads CSGGGGEGNEQFF. The CDR3 coding sequence is TGCAGCGGAGGGGGGGGTGAGGGCAATGAGCAGTTCTTC.

This clone is categorized as medium-sized (0.01 to 0.1%). The chain recombines TRBV10-1 with TRBJ1-5; a weak D match, TRBD1 (6 bases). CDR1 and CDR2 (germline): WNHNN, SYGVQD (reference sequence). V lost 11 bases to trimming and J lost 7 bases, with 21 bases between them. This CDR3 has 14 residues. The CDR3 bases are TGCGCCGGTCTGGACAGAGATTTCGGACAGCCCCAGCATTTT. The encoded protein is CAGLDRDFGQPQHF.

The chain is built from TRBV19 and TRBJ2-7; D is unresolved. V was cut by 6 bases and J by 6 bases, with 15 bases left in between. The CDR3 is made up of 13 amino acids. Germline values: CDR1 LNHDA, CDR2 SQIVND (reference sequence). Here the CDR3 DNA reads TGTGCCAGTAGCCACCGTAAGGCCCCCGAGCAGTACTTC. Translating gives CASSHRKAPEQYF.